One sample yielded the 9 T cell receptor beta chains listed below, sequenced in a study of CD8 T cells in Susac syndrome. Random hexamers served to reverse transcribe roughly 0.45 to 1 ug RNA. TCRdb used MiXCR to reprocess the immunoSEQ multiplex PCR reads, holding one entry per CDR3 protein. The data show around 150,000 distinct CDR3 sequences, with approximately 95% seen just once and approximately 0.11% held by the top ten. The sample comprised CD4+ T cells from PBMCs. The receptors shown here come from a human donor with multiple sclerosis.

The CDR3 DNA follows: TGCAGCGTTGAATACGGAAGCTCTGGGGCCAACGTCCTGACTTTC. Its translation is CSVEYGSSGANVLTF. J is TRBJ2-6 and V is TRBV29-1; no reliable D call. Germline V gene data show CDR1 as SQVTM and CDR2 as ANQGSEA. V lost 2 bases and J lost 0, with 8 bases in between. The CDR3 length is 15 residues.

The rearrangement joins TRBV5-1 to TRBJ2-5; TRBD1 aligns across 8 bases. CDR1 SGHRS and CDR2 YFSETQ come from the germline V gene. CDR3 length: 14 amino acids. V lost 4 bases to trimming and J lost 5 bases; unmatched junction nucleotides: 7. The CDR3 DNA follows: TGCGCCAGCAGCGGAGGAACAGGGGGTGAGACCCAGTACTTC. It codes for CASSGGTGGETQYF.

The chain is built from TRBV3-1 and TRBJ1-1, with 7 positions matching TRBD1. CDR1 and CDR2 from the germline V gene are LGHDT and YNNKEL (reference sequence). V shed 4 bases, J shed 5 bases, and the junction held 7 bases outside the gene matches. CDR3 length: 14 amino acids. The CDR3 sequence: CASSRPTGLTEAFF. CDR3 in DNA: TGTGCCAGCAGCCGCCCGACAGGGTTAACTGAAGCTTTCTTT.

The genes are TRBV7-3 and TRBJ2-7; TRBD1 agrees at 7 bases. The CDR3 totals 15 residues. Germline CDR1 reads SGHTA; CDR2 reads FQGTGA. The ends lost 5 bases at V and 2 bases at J; junction bases unmatched: 9. The CDR3 spells CASSPAPGQTYEQYF. The CDR3, as DNA: TGTGCCAGCAGCCCCGCACCGGGACAGACCTACGAGCAGTACTTC. Variable domain in full (rest from reference TRBV7-3 and TRBJ2-7): GAGVSQTPSNKVTEKGKYVELRCDPISGHTALYWYRQSLGQGPEFLIYFQGTGAADDSGLPNDRFFAVRPEGSVSTLKIQRTERGDSAVYLCASSPAPGQTYEQYFGPGTRLTVT.

The CDR3, as DNA: TGTGCCAGCAGCTTAGCAGGGGACAGGGAGCAGTACTTC. Translating gives CASSLAGDREQYF. The chain links TRBV7-9 to TRBJ2-7; TRBD1 agrees at 8 bases. The V gene end was trimmed by 0 bases and the J gene end by 7 bases; junction bases not matched to a gene: 2. This CDR3 has 13 residues. Germline CDR1 is SEHNR and CDR2 is FQNEAQ (reference sequence).

The chain couples TRBV2 to TRBJ2-3; the match to TRBD2 covers 8 bases. The CDR3 consists of 11 residues. Germline values: CDR1 SNHLY, CDR2 FYNNEI. Germline trimming cut 10 bases from V and 9 bases from J; bases unmatched to any gene: 6. This CDR3 reads CATNAGGTQYF. CDR3 nucleotides: TGTGCCACCAACGCGGGAGGCACGCAGTATTTT. The entire variable domain, with the rest obtained from reference TRBV2 and TRBJ2-3, is as follows: EPEVTQTPSHQVTQMGQEVILRCVPISNHLYFYWYRQILGQKVEFLVSFYNNEISEKSEIFDDQFSVERPDGSNFTLKIRSTKLEDSAMYFCATNAGGTQYFGPGTRLTVL.

The chain joins TRBV20-1 to TRBJ2-7; no clear D. The germline gives CDR1 DFQATT, CDR2 SNEGSKA (reference sequence). CDR3 length: 13 amino acids. Trimming pared 0 bases from V and 6 bases from J, leaving 12 bases between. The CDR3 reads CSARDTAGGEQYF. The CDR3 region has the DNA TGCAGTGCTAGAGATACGGCAGGCGGCGAGCAGTACTTC.

The rearrangement links TRBV7-2 to TRBJ1-2, with 9 nucleotides matching TRBD1. The CDR3 spans 14 residues. Germline assignment: CDR1 SGHTA and CDR2 FQGNSA. Trimming at V came to 2 bases and at J to 6 bases, leaving 4 bases not matched to a gene. The DNA of the CDR3 is TGTGCCAGCAGCTTATCACAGGGGGCCCATGGCTACACCTTC. Translation gives CASSLSQGAHGYTF. The variable domain in full, completed from reference TRBV7-2 and TRBJ1-2, reads GAGVSQSPSNKVTEKGKDVELRCDPISGHTALYWYRQSLGQGLEFLIYFQGNSAPDKSGLPSDRFSAERTGGSVSTLTIQRTQQEDSAVYLCASSLSQGAHGYTFGSGTRLTVV.

V gene TRBV13 combines with J gene TRBJ1-2; D is uncertain. V lost 5 bases to trimming and J lost 8 bases, with 12 bases between them. Germline-derived CDR1 and CDR2 are PRHDT and FYEKMQ (reference sequence). There are 12 residues in the CDR3. CDR3 sequence reads: CASSRTPGGYTF. The CDR3 bases are TGTGCCAGCAGCCGAACACCCGGCGGCTACACCTTC.